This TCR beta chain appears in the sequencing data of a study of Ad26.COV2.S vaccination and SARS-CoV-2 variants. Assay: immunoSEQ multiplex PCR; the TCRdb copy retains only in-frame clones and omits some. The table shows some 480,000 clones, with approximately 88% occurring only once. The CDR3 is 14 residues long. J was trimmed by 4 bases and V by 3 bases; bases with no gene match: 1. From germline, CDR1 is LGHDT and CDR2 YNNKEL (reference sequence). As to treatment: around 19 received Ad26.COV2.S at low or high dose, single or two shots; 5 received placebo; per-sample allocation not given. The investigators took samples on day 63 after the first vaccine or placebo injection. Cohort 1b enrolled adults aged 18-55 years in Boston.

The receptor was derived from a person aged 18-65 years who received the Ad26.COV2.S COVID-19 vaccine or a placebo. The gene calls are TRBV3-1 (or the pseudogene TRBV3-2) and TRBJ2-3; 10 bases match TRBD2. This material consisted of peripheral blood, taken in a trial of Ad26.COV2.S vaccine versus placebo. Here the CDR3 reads CASSQLAGADTQYF. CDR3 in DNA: TGTGCCAGCAGCCAGCTAGCGGGAGCAGATACGCAGTATTTT.